This T cell receptor (beta chain) derives from a study of CD8+CD57+ T cells in acquired aplastic anemia. Study background: The sorted CD4+ and CD8+ cells yielded an average roughly 3 ug of DNA. Overall study results and limits: Comparison of patients with controls identified 25 to 30 shared CD8+ CDR3 sequences.

Genomic DNA templated the TCR beta VDJ and CDR3 profiling. TCRdb re-called the reads through MiXCR, storing one row per CDR3 protein. Seen here are 95,000 to 150,000 distinct CDR3 sequences, roughly 55% observed once, and the top ten hold roughly 30%. Germline assignment: CDR1 LNHNV and CDR2 YYDKDF (reference sequence). CDR3 size: 15 residues. Trimming took 1 base from V and 5 from J, leaving 12 bases between them. On this clonotype: What it binds is not known.

All patients picked for sequencing had shown, by flow cytometry, an expansion of CD8+CD57+ cells. Each patient carried a diagnosis of severe acquired aplastic anemia. V gene TRBV15 combines with J gene TRBJ1-5; D uncertain. The sequence was collected from a human donor with aplastic anemia. The sample consisted of sorted CD4+, CD8+, or CD8+CD57+ T cells (not recorded which) from PBMCs. In nucleotides, the CDR3 is TGTGCCACCAGCAGAGGACAAGGTAATGATCAGCCCCAGCATTTT. Translation: CATSRGQGNDQPQHF.